This TCR beta chain stems from a study of T cells in Graves' hyperthyroidism and ophthalmopathy. Study context: The blood sample was taken at first diagnosis, before treatment began.

Study-level results: Most expanded thyroid clonotypes above 0.001 also appeared in blood. The model made its ophthalmopathy prediction, and onset followed a median roughly six months later.

In this sample, this clonotype turned up many times. What it recognizes is unknown. The investigators amplified TCR beta CDR3 regions from RNA transcripts. HTBI primers were the set used in a first-round RT-PCR of the TCR CDR3. TCRdb re-called the multiplex PCR reads through MiXCR, storing one row per CDR3 protein. The sample carries more than 450,000 distinct CDR3 sequences, 15% to 20% recorded once. PBMCs were sourced from roughly 9.3 ml fresh peripheral blood. The source of this sequence is a man aged 40-49 years with Graves' ophthalmopathy. The sample comprised blood.

CDR3 nucleotides: TGTGCCAGCAGCCAAGATGGGCGATACGGAACTGCTTTCTTT. Its protein product is CASSQDGRYGTAFF. This sequence joins TRBV3-1 and TRBJ1-1, with D unclear. CDR1 is LGHDT and CDR2 is YNNKEL in the germline V gene (reference sequence). Trimming stripped 0 bases from V and 11 bases from J, with 16 bases between. The CDR3 is made up of 14 amino acids.